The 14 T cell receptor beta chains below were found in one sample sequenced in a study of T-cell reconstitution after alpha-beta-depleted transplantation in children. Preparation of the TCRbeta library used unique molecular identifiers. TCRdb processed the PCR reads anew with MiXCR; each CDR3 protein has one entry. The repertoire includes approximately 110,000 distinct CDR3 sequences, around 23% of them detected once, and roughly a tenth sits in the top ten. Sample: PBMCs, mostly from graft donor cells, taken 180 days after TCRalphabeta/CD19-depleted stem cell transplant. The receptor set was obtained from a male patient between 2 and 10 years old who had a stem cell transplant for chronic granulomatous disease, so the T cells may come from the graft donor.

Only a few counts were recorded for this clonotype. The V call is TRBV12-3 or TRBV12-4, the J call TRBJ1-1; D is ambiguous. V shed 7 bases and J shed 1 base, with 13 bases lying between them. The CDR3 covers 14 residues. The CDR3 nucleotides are TGTGCCAGCACTACCCCTTGGGGGAACACTGAAGCTTTCTTT. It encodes CASTTPWGNTEAFF.

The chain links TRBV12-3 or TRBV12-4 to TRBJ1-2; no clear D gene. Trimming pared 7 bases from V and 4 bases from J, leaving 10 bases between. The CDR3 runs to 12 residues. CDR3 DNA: TGTGCCAGCACCACTTTGGGCTATGGCTACACCTTC. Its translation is CASTTLGYGYTF.

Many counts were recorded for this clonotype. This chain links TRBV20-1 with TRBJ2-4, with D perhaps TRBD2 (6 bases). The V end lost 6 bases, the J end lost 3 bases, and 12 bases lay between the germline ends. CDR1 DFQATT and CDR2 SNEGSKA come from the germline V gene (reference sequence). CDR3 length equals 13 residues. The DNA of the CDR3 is TGCAGTGCCAAGAACGGGGGCAAAAACATTCAGTACTTC. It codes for CSAKNGGKNIQYF.

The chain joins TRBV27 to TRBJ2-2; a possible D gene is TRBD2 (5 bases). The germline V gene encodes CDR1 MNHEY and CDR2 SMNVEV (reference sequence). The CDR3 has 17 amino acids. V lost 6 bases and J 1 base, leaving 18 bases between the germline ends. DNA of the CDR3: TGTGCCAGCAGCCCAACTAGTCCTAACCTGAACACCGGGGAGCTGTTTTTT. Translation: CASSPTSPNLNTGELFF.

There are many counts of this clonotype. CDR3 amino acids: CASSSPGQGLYEQYF. The CDR3 DNA follows: TGTGCCAGCAGTTCTCCGGGACAGGGCCTCTACGAGCAGTACTTC. The J gene is TRBJ2-7, the V gene TRBV27; 9 bases align to TRBD1. This CDR3 spans 15 amino acids. The J segment lost 3 bases and the V segment lost 4 bases, leaving 7 bases of the junction unmatched. Germline assignment: CDR1 MNHEY and CDR2 SMNVEV (reference sequence).

For the CDR3, the DNA is TGTGCCAGCAGTTACTCCCGGGTCCACACCGGGGAGCTGTTTTTT. This translates into CASSYSRVHTGELFF. The chain employs TRBV6-5 and TRBJ2-2, with D hard to call. With 0 bases removed from V and 3 bases from J, the gap between germline ends came to 8 bases. The CDR3 totals 15 residues. The germline CDR1 and CDR2 sequences are MNHEY and SVGAGI.

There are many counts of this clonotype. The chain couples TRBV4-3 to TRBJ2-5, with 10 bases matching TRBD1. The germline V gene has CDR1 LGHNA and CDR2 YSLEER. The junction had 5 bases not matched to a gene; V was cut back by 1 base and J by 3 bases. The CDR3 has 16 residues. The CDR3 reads CASSQGQGQGEETQYF. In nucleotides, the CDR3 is TGCGCCAGCAGCCAAGGTCAAGGACAGGGGGAAGAGACCCAGTACTTC.

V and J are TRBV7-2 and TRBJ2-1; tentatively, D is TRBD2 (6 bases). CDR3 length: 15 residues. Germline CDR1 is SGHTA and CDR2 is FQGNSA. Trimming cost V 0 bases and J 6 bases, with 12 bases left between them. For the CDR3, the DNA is TGTGCCAGCAGCTTAGCCCTGTCACTAGCCAATGAGCAGTTCTTC. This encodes CASSLALSLANEQFF. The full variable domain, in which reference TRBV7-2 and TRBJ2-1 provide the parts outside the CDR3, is GAGVSQSPSNKVTEKGKDVELRCDPISGHTALYWYRQSLGQGLEFLIYFQGNSAPDKSGLPSDRFSAERTGGSVSTLTIQRTQQEDSAVYLCASSLALSLANEQFFGPGTRLTVL.

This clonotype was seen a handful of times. CDR3 sequence reads: CASSLGQMRQPQHF. DNA of the CDR3: TGTGCCAGCAGTTTAGGCCAGATGAGACAGCCCCAGCATTTT. The chain uses TRBV28 and TRBJ1-5; D is undetermined. The CDR3 covers 14 residues. The germline CDR1 and CDR2 sequences are MDHEN and SYDVKM. V was clipped by 2 bases and J by 7 bases, with 12 bases between them.

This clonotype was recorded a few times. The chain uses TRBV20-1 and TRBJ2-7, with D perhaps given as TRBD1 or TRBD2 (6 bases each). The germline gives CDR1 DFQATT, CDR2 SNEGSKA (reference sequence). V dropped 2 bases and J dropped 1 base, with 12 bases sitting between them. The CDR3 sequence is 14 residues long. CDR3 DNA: TGCAGTGCTAGAAGGGGGGCCAAATCCTACGAGCAGTACTTC. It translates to CSARRGAKSYEQYF.

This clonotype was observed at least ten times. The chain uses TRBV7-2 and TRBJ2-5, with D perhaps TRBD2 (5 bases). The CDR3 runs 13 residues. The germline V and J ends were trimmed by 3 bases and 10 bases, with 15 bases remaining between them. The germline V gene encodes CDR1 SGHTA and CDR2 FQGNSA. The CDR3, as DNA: TGTGCCAGCAGCTTGCAGCGGACGTTGGACCAGTACTTC. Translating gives CASSLQRTLDQYF.

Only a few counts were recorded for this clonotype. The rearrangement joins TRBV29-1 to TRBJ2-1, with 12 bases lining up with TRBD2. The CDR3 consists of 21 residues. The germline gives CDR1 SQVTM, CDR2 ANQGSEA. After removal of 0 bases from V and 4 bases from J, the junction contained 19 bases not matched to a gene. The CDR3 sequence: CSVEDRGTGSWTSGIYNEQFF. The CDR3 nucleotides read TGCAGCGTTGAAGATCGGGGGACAGGGTCCTGGACTAGCGGGATATACAATGAGCAGTTCTTC.

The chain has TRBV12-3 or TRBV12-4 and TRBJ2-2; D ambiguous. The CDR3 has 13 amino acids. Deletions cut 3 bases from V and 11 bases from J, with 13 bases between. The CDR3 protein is CASSFEAVGELFF. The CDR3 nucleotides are TGTGCCAGCAGTTTCGAGGCGGTCGGTGAGCTGTTTTTT.

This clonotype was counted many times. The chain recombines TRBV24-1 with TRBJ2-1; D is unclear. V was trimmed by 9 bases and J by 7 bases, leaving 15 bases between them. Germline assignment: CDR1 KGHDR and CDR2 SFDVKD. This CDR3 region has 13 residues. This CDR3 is CATAPRLGNEQFF. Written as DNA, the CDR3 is TGTGCCACCGCCCCCAGGCTAGGGAATGAGCAGTTCTTC.